This T cell receptor (beta chain) came from a study of PD-L1 blockade in urothelial cancer. Whole-study results and caveats: Better survival was forecast by a pretreatment blood TCR clonality below the median.

CDR3 length equals 15 residues. V lost 2 bases and J lost 0, with 12 bases in between. Germline V lookup: CDR1 SGHNT, CDR2 YYREEE (reference sequence). Sequenced by immunoSEQ multiplex PCR; TCRdb stores in-frame clones only, minus some. This sample carries tens of thousands of clones, approximately 80% of them seen once, and the ten largest clones take 15% to 20%. Time point noted: pretreatment peripheral blood. As to this clone: Its antigen is as yet unknown.

Material: PBMCs, obtained around atezolizumab (anti-PD-L1) treatment. This receptor was taken from a man in his sixties with urothelial cancer. The V and J genes are TRBV5-4 and TRBJ2-7, with D uncertain. CDR3 DNA: TGTGCCAGCAGCTTCGGTACAGCCAGCTCCTACGAGCAGTACTTC. Protein product: CASSFGTASSYEQYF.